This T cell receptor (beta chain) was captured by sequencing in a study of monozygotic twins with inflammatory bowel disease. With the 5' RACE reads reprocessed, TCRdb shows one record per CDR3 protein and no DNA. The sample totals tens of thousands of distinct CDR3 sequences; its top ten clones hold about 5%. This CDR3 comprises 15 residues. Germline values: CDR1 MNHEY, CDR2 SVGEGT. The gene calls are TRBV6-2 or TRBV6-3 and TRBJ2-3. What was sequenced was blood. The sequence derives from a human donor with ulcerative colitis or Crohn's disease, or a healthy co-twin of an affected twin (not recorded which). The CDR3: CASSYSSVITDTQYF.